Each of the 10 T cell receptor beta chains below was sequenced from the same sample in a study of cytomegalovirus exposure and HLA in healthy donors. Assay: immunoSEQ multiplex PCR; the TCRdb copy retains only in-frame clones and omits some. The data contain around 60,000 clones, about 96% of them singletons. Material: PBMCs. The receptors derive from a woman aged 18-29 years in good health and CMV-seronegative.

The CDR3 DNA reads TGTGCCAGCAGTACAGGTCCGGAGACCCAGTACTTC. Residues: CASSTGPETQYF. The V gene is TRBV28, the J gene TRBJ2-5; weak D call: TRBD1 (5 bases). This CDR3 has 12 residues. Germline values: CDR1 MDHEN, CDR2 SYDVKM. Trimming shortened V by 5 bases and J by 5 bases, and 9 bases separated the two germline ends.

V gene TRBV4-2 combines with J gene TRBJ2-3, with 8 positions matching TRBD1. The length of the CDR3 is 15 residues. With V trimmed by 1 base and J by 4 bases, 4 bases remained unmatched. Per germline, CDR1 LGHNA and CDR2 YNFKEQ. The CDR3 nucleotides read TGTGCCAGCAGCCAAGGGCAGGGGGCGGCAGATACGCAGTATTTT. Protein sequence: CASSQGQGAADTQYF.

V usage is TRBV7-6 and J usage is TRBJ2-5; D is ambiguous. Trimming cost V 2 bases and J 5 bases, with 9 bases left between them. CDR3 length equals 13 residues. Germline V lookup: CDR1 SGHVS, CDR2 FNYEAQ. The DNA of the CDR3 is TGTGCCAGCAGCTTATGGGTCAGGGAGACCCAGTACTTC. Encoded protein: CASSLWVRETQYF.

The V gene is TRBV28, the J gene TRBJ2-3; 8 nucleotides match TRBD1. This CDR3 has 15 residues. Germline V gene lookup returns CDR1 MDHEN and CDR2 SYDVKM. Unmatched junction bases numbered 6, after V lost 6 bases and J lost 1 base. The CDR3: CASRNPGQGTDTQYF. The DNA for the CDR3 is TGTGCCAGCAGGAACCCGGGACAGGGCACAGATACGCAGTATTTT.

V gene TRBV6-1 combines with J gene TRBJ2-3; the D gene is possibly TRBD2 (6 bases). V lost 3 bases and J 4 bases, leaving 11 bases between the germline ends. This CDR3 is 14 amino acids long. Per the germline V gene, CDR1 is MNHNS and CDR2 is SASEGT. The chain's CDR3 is CASSDREPPDTQYF. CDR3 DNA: TGTGCCAGCAGTGATCGGGAGCCCCCAGATACGCAGTATTTT.

The CDR3 region has the DNA TGTGCCAGTAGTATAGGCAGGACAGGGCCCACTGAAGCTTTCTTT. This gives the protein CASSIGRTGPTEAFF. The chain joins TRBV19 to TRBJ1-1, with 8 bases fitting TRBD1. This CDR3 comprises 15 residues. The J segment lost 4 bases and the V segment lost 1 base, leaving 5 bases of the junction unmatched. Germline values: CDR1 LNHDA, CDR2 SQIVND (reference sequence). Together with reference TRBV19 and TRBJ1-1, the CDR3 gives the full variable domain: DGGITQSPKYLFRKEGQNVTLSCEQNLNHDAMYWYRQDPGQGLRLIYYSQIVNDFQKGDIAEGYSVSREKKESFPLTVTSAQKNPTAFYLCASSIGRTGPTEAFFGQGTRLTVV.

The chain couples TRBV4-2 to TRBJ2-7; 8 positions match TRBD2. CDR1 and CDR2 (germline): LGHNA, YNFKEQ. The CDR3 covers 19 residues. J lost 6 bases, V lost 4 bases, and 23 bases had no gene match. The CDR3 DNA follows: TGTGCCAGCAGCCCGGGGGGGGGCGAGCAGTACCTAGGGGGGGGCGAGCAGTACTTC. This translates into CASSPGGGEQYLGGGEQYF.

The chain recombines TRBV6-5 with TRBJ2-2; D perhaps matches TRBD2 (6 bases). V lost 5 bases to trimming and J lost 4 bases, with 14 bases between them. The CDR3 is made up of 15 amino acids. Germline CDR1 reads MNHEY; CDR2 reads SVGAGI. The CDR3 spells CASSPGGVRTGELFF. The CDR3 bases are TGTGCCAGCAGTCCCGGGGGAGTACGCACCGGGGAGCTGTTTTTT.

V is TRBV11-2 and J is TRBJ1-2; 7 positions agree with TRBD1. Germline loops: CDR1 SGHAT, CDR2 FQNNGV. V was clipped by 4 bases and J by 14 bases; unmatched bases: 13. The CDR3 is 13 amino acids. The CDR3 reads CASSSRTGQQWTF. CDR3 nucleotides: TGTGCCAGCAGCTCCCGGACAGGACAGCAGTGGACCTTC.

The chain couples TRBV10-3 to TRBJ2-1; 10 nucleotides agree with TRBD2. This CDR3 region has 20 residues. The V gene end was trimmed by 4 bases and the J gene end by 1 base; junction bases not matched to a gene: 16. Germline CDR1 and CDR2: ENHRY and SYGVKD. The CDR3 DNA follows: TGTGCCATCAGTGGGGGCCTAGGGGTAGCGGGAGGCGGGTCCTACAATGAGCAGTTCTTC. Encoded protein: CAISGGLGVAGGGSYNEQFF.